The 10 T cell receptor beta chains below were found in one sample sequenced in a study of blood T cell repertoires in COVID-19. The method was immunoSEQ multiplex PCR; TCRdb's version includes in-frame clones alone and lacks a portion of them. The data show 250,000 to 350,000 clones, about 90% seen once. Sequenced input: PBMCs or T cells enriched from blood (not recorded which). These TCRs come from a woman younger than 35 with acute COVID-19.

J is TRBJ1-1 and V is TRBV11-2; D not certain. The CDR3 is 16 residues long. V was pared by 0 bases and J by 6 bases, with 17 bases between. From germline, CDR1 is SGHAT and CDR2 FQNNGV. The CDR3 DNA follows: TGTGCCAGCAGCTTAGATCCTGGTTTTGCTATGGCTGAAGCTTTCTTT. Residues: CASSLDPGFAMAEAFF.

Here the CDR3 reads CASSLVAGAANYGYTF. The CDR3 DNA reads TGTGCCAGCAGCTTAGTCGCAGGGGCGGCGAACTATGGCTACACCTTC. The genes are TRBV7-9 and TRBJ1-2; D is perhaps TRBD1 (6 bases). V shed 1 base and J shed 2 bases, with 14 bases lying between them. Germline lookup yields CDR1 SEHNR and CDR2 FQNEAQ (reference sequence). The CDR3 runs to 16 residues.

The genes are TRBV2 and TRBJ2-1, with 7 bases lining up with TRBD2. The germline gives CDR1 SNHLY, CDR2 FYNNEI. V shed 10 bases, J shed 0 bases, and the junction held 6 bases outside the gene matches. The CDR3 covers 14 residues. CDR3: CANRREASYNEQFF. CDR3 nucleotides: TGTGCCAACCGTCGGGAGGCCTCCTACAATGAGCAGTTCTTC.

V is TRBV21-1 and J is TRBJ2-3; the tabulated D call, TRBD2, remains unverified against the DNA. TRBV21-1 is recorded as a pseudogene. The CDR3 consists of 17 residues. The CDR3 bases are TGTGCCAGCAGCGCCCGGACTAGCGGGAGACCGACAGATACGCAGTATTTT. It encodes CASSARTSGRPTDTQYF.

This clone was observed a few times. The chain employs TRBV6-1 and TRBJ2-7; the match to TRBD1 covers 9 bases. This CDR3 contains 15 residues. The ends lost 0 bases at V and 5 bases at J; junction bases unmatched: 5. In germline, CDR1 is MNHNS, CDR2 SASEGT. CDR3 in DNA: TGTGCCAGCAGTGAAGCGGGGACAGGGTACAACGAGCAGTACTTC. It encodes CASSEAGTGYNEQYF.

Here the CDR3 reads CASSSDGARGNTIYF. The CDR3 bases are TGTGCCAGCAGCTCCGACGGAGCTCGTGGAAACACCATATATTTT. The gene calls are TRBV11-3 and TRBJ1-3, with no clear D. Germline V gene sequence: CDR1 SGHNT, CDR2 YENEEA. V was pared by 4 bases and J by 3 bases, with 13 bases between. There are 15 residues in the CDR3. Together with reference TRBV11-3 and TRBJ1-3, the CDR3 gives the full variable domain: EAGVVQSPRYKIIEKKQPVAFWCNPISGHNTLYWYLQNLGQGPELLIRYENEEAVDDSQLPKDRFSAERLKGVDSTLKIQPAELGDSAVYLCASSSDGARGNTIYFGEGSWLTVV.

Concerning this clone itself: The sample carries other DNA sequences with the same CDR3. This chain connects TRBV28 to TRBJ1-4, with D perhaps matching TRBD1 (5 bases). V was trimmed by 8 bases and J by 5 bases, leaving 15 bases between them. The CDR3 is 14 amino acids. Per germline, CDR1 MDHEN and CDR2 SYDVKM. In nucleotides, the CDR3 is TGTGCCAGCTCACCAGGGCAGGCGAATGAAAAACTGTTTTTT. This sequence encodes CASSPGQANEKLFF. Full variable domain (outside the CDR3, taken from reference TRBV28 and TRBJ1-4): DVKVTQSSRYLVKRTGEKVFLECVQDMDHENMFWYRQDPGLGLRLIYFSYDVKMKEKGDIPEGYSVSREKKERFSLILESASTNQTSMYLCASSPGQANEKLFFGSGTQLSVL.

This clone has a single count. The gene calls are TRBV2 and TRBJ2-7; 13 positions agree with TRBD2. CDR1 and CDR2 from the germline V gene are SNHLY and FYNNEI. The V gene end was trimmed by 7 bases and the J gene end by 6 bases; junction bases not matched to a gene: 18. This CDR3 is 18 amino acids long. Here the CDR3 DNA reads TGTGCCAGCACCCTCGGGACTAGCGGGACACCTGTAACTGGCGAGCAGTACTTC. It is translated as CASTLGTSGTPVTGEQYF. The full variable domain, completed using reference TRBV2 and TRBJ2-7, is EPEVTQTPSHQVTQMGQEVILRCVPISNHLYFYWYRQILGQKVEFLVSFYNNEISEKSEIFDDQFSVERPDGSNFTLKIRSTKLEDSAMYFCASTLGTSGTPVTGEQYFGPGTRLTVT.

The genes are TRBV27 and TRBJ2-7, with TRBD1 matching 8 bases. This CDR3 has 15 residues. V gave up 2 bases and J gave up 2 bases; unmatched junction bases: 5. Germline V gene lookup returns CDR1 MNHEY and CDR2 SMNVEV (reference sequence). The chain's CDR3 is CASSLVRDRPYEQYF. CDR3 nucleotide sequence: TGTGCCAGCAGTTTAGTTCGGGACAGGCCCTACGAGCAGTACTTC.

The genes are TRBV18 and TRBJ2-5, with 11 positions matching TRBD2. The germline V gene encodes CDR1 KGHSH and CDR2 LQKENI. The J segment lost 5 bases and the V segment lost 0 bases, leaving 8 bases of the junction unmatched. This CDR3 has 17 amino acids. CDR3 sequence: CASSPPRLAGGDETQYF. In DNA form, the CDR3 reads TGTGCCAGCTCACCACCTCGTCTAGCGGGAGGTGATGAGACCCAGTACTTC.